The rows below give T cell receptor beta chains drawn from one sample of a study of blood T cell repertoires in COVID-19. The table came from immunoSEQ multiplex PCR; TCRdb's copy has only in-frame clones and leaves some out. The sample contains approximately 100,000 clones, roughly 86% of which appear only once. The sequenced sample consisted of peripheral blood. The receptors here all came from a man aged 50-59 years with acute or convalescent COVID-19. Both conserved end residues are part of each CDR3. The D gene is left open where the match is weak. Clone size is given for some rows only: seen once, a few or many times, or a class if the clone is expanded.

>TRBV7-9|-|TRBJ2-2|-
CARQGGVTGELFF
TGTGCCAGACAGGGAGGGGTTACCGGGGAGCTGTTTTTT
>TRBV2|TRBD1|TRBJ1-1|-
CASSRRTGLEAFF
TGTGCCAGCAGTAGAAGGACAGGGCTTGAAGCTTTCTTT
>TRBV12-3/TRBV12-4|-|TRBJ1-2|-
CASSFGSNYGYTF
TGTGCCAGCAGTTTCGGTAGCAACTATGGCTACACCTTC
>TRBV7-9|-|TRBJ1-2|-
CASSLGLNYGYTF
TGTGCCAGCAGCTTAGGACTTAACTATGGCTACACCTTC
>TRBV9|-|TRBJ2-3|-
CASSVEQGGLGDTQYF
TGTGCCAGCAGCGTAGAACAGGGGGGGTTAGGAGATACGCAGTATTTT
>TRBV28|-|TRBJ1-2|-
CASSSPADSHFDF
TGTGCCAGCAGTTCCCCAGCCGACTCTCATTTCGATTTC
>TRBV6-5|-|TRBJ2-7|-
CASKVIGSSYEQYF
TGTGCCAGCAAGGTGATAGGGAGTTCCTACGAGCAGTACTTC
>TRBV27|-|TRBJ2-5|-
CASSRLRDSVSQTQYF
TGTGCCAGCAGTAGACTCCGGGACTCGGTTTCACAGACCCAGTACTTC
>TRBV5-5|TRBD1|TRBJ1-5|-
CASRKGQGTSNQPQHF
TGTGCCAGCAGGAAGGGACAGGGGACTTCGAATCAGCCCCAGCATTTT
>TRBV11-3|-|TRBJ2-1|-
CASSTRRGNNEQFF
TGTGCCAGCAGCACCCGGAGGGGAAACAATGAGCAGTTCTTC
>TRBV5-4|TRBD1|TRBJ2-5|-
CASSSGQQETQYF
TGTGCCAGCAGCTCGGGACAGCAAGAGACCCAGTACTTC
>TRBV7-3|TRBD2|TRBJ2-3|-
CASSLGLARSTDTQYF
TGTGCCAGCAGCTTAGGACTAGCCCGGAGCACAGATACGCAGTATTTT
>TRBV3-1/TRBV3-2|-|TRBJ2-5|-
CASSPDGSDGETQYF
TGTGCCAGCAGTCCGGACGGGAGTGACGGGGAGACCCAGTACTTC
>TRBV18|TRBD1|TRBJ2-7|-
CASSPPGTGGREQYF
TGTGCCAGCTCACCACCCGGGACAGGGGGTCGGGAGCAGTACTTC
>TRBV20-1|-|TRBJ1-6|-
CSASQGTTGNSPLHF
TGCAGTGCTAGTCAGGGGACAACAGGGAATTCACCCCTCCACTTT
>TRBV19|-|TRBJ2-2|-
CASSTTSGELFF
TGTGCCAGTAGTACCACTAGCGGGGAGCTGTTTTTT
>TRBV6-4|TRBD2|TRBJ2-1|-
CASSDFGGGNEQFF
TGTGCCAGCAGTGACTTCGGGGGGGGCAATGAGCAGTTCTTC
>TRBV7-9|TRBD1|TRBJ1-1|-
CASSFSTGVTEAFF
TGTGCCAGCAGCTTCTCAACAGGGGTCACTGAAGCTTTCTTT
>TRBV2|TRBD1|TRBJ1-1|-
CASTLTGINTEAFF
TGTGCCAGCACCTTGACAGGGATAAACACTGAAGCTTTCTTT
>TRBV6-5|-|TRBJ2-4|-
CASSYAQSSAKNIQYF
TGTGCCAGCAGTTACGCCCAGTCCTCGGCCAAAAACATTCAGTACTTC
>TRBV12-3/TRBV12-4|TRBD1|TRBJ2-1|-
CASSRGQGNEQFF
TGTGCCAGCAGCCGAGGACAGGGCAATGAGCAGTTCTTC
>TRBV24-1|-|TRBJ2-3|few
CATSGRVSADTQYF
TGTGCCACCAGTGGGAGGGTTTCCGCAGATACGCAGTATTTT
>TRBV24-1|-|TRBJ1-2|once
CATSDLGSGYTF
TGTGCCACCAGTGATCTCGGGAGTGGCTACACCTTC
>TRBV11-2|-|TRBJ1-1|-
CASSLGFIQTNTEAFF
TGTGCCAGCAGCTTAGGGTTCATACAGACCAACACTGAAGCTTTCTTT
>TRBV2|-|TRBJ1-5|-
CASAPGPGWSNQPQHF
TGTGCCAGCGCTCCAGGGCCGGGCTGGAGCAATCAGCCCCAGCATTTT
>TRBV5-8|TRBD2|TRBJ2-1|-
CASSLVGLAVPDNEQFF
TGTGCCAGCAGCTTGGTCGGTCTAGCGGTACCTGACAATGAGCAGTTCTTC
>TRBV5-1|TRBD2|TRBJ2-1|few
CASSLEPGTSGNNEQFF
TGCGCCAGCAGCTTGGAACCCGGGACTAGCGGGAACAATGAGCAGTTCTTC
>TRBV6-1|-|TRBJ1-2|once
CASSEIGTNYGYTF
TGTGCCAGCAGTGAAATCGGGACAAACTATGGCTACACCTTC
>TRBV10-1|-|TRBJ2-6|-
CASSPRGSGANVLTF
TGCGCCAGCAGTCCCAGGGGTTCTGGGGCCAACGTCCTGACTTTC
>TRBV18|TRBD1|TRBJ1-4|-
CASSPGQVYEKLFF
TGTGCCAGCTCACCCGGACAGGTTTATGAAAAACTGTTTTTT
>TRBV5-1|-|TRBJ1-5|-
CASSFGREGQPQHF
TGCGCCAGCAGCTTCGGCAGGGAAGGTCAGCCCCAGCATTTT
>TRBV2|-|TRBJ2-1|-
CASSSDRFTLNEQFF
TGTGCCAGCAGTTCGGACAGATTTACTTTAAATGAGCAGTTCTTC
>TRBV5-6|-|TRBJ1-1|-
CASSGRGGMNTEAFF
TGTGCCAGCAGCGGCCGAGGGGGTATGAACACTGAAGCTTTCTTT
>TRBV12-3/TRBV12-4|TRBD2|TRBJ2-1|-
CASSPGTSSGQFF
TGTGCCAGCAGTCCAGGGACTAGCTCTGGGCAGTTCTTC
>TRBV27|TRBD2|TRBJ2-1|few
CASTSSGRAYNEQFF
TGTGCCAGCACCAGTAGCGGGAGAGCTTACAATGAGCAGTTCTTC
>TRBV24-1|TRBD2|TRBJ2-3|once
CATSDPSGGTDTQYF
TGTGCCACCAGTGATCCTAGCGGAGGCACAGATACGCAGTATTTT
>TRBV30|TRBD2|TRBJ2-2|-
CAWSAATSLGELFF
TGTGCCTGGAGTGCAGCGACTAGCCTCGGGGAGCTGTTTTTT
>TRBV9|-|TRBJ2-1|-
CASSVAGATYNEQFF
TGTGCCAGCAGCGTAGCAGGGGCTACCTACAATGAGCAGTTCTTC
>TRBV7-2|-|TRBJ1-5|-
CASSFKTGNNQPQHF
TGTGCCAGCAGCTTTAAAACAGGCAACAATCAGCCCCAGCATTTT
>TRBV6-5|TRBD2|TRBJ2-7|-
CASSMTSGYYEQYF
TGTGCCAGCAGTATGACTAGCGGTTACTACGAGCAGTACTTC
>TRBV3-1/TRBV3-2|-|TRBJ1-1|-
CASSQRTEAFF
TGTGCCAGCAGCCAACGCACTGAAGCTTTCTTT
>TRBV18|-|TRBJ2-1|-
CASSPLTPSNEQFF
TGTGCCAGCTCACCACTGACTCCGAGCAATGAGCAGTTCTTC
>TRBV6-5|TRBD1|TRBJ1-1|-
CASSTGQGGDTEAFF
TGTGCCAGCAGTACTGGACAGGGAGGAGACACTGAAGCTTTCTTT